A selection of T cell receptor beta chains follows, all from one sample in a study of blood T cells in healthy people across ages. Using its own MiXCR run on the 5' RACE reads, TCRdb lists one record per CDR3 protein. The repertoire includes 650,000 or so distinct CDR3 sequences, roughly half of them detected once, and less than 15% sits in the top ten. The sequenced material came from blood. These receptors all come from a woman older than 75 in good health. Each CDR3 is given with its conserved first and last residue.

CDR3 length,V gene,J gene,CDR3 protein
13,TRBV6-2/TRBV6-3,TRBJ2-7,CASSYRKSYEQYF
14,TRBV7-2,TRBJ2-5,CASSLGPSRETQYF
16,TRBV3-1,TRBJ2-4,CASSQEALVGINEQYF
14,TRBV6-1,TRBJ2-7,CASTRTGSSYEQYF
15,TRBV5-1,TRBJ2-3,CASSFQAGGTDTQYF
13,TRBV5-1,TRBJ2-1,CASSRNSNNEQFF
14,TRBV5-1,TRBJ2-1,CASSLPGPYNGQFF
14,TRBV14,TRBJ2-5,CASCGSDSYNEQYF
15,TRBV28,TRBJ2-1,CASSSIGVSGNEQFF
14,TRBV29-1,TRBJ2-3,CSVEGSGVKDTQYF
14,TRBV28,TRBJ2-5,CASSPWTRRETQYF
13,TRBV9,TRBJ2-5,CASSRSWQETQYF
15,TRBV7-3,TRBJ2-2,CASSPQGANTGELFF
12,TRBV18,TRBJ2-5,CASSPQQETQYF